This T cell receptor (beta chain) came from a study of cytomegalovirus exposure and HLA in healthy donors. Across the study: Per a later analysis, the 666 first-cohort and 110 or so validation repertoires shared one platform.

Study-wide results and caveats: It was reported that the classifier diagnosed cytomegalovirus status with high specificity and sensitivity in both the original and validation cohorts. The tendency of first-cohort TCR clusters to co-occur in the roughly 110 validation repertoires was identified by a subsequent analysis. Altogether, more than 150 TCR beta chains were recorded as cytomegalovirus-associated.

Points on this clone: The antigen is unknown.

Sequencing used immunoSEQ multiplex PCR; TCRdb keeps in-frame clones, though not all of them. In the table there are more than 150,000 clones, around nine tenths of which are singletons. This CDR3 comprises 14 residues. Germline V gene sequence: CDR1 MNHEY, CDR2 SVGAGI. The ends were cut back, 2 bases at V and 2 bases at J, with 9 bases in the middle. Sequencing was done on a sample of PBMCs. The clonotype comes from a man in his late teens or twenties in good health and CMV-seronegative. The rearrangement joins TRBV6-5 to TRBJ2-5; perhaps TRBD1 as D (6 bases). CDR3 nucleotides: TGTGCCAGCAGTTACCTGGACAGACAAGAGACCCAGTACTTC. Translation gives CASSYLDRQETQYF.